This record looks at one T cell receptor (beta chain) sequence and its context. Its cognate antigen is unknown. Time point here: pretreatment peripheral blood. Patients were diagnosed with urothelial carcinoma, either locally advanced or metastatic. This specimen comes from a study of PD-L1 blockade in urothelial cancer. Across the whole study: Atezolizumab (1,200 mg intravenously every 3 weeks) began in the mid-2010s for patients. Study-wide findings and caveats: Having blood TCR clonality under the median before treatment predicted better survival.

Spiking each PCR with synthetic TCR analog templates was performed. Repertoires were generated with immunoSEQ multiplex PCR, while TCRdb's copy carries only in-frame clones and drops some. The sample lists tens of thousands of clones, around 79% occurring once. The receptor was isolated from a man between 70 and 80 years old with urothelial cancer. Specimen: PBMCs, collected around atezolizumab (anti-PD-L1) treatment.

CDR3: CASSLGGGERQPQHF. The CDR3 region has the DNA TGCGCCAGCAGCTTGGGGGGGGGAGAGCGACAGCCCCAGCATTTT. V gene TRBV5-1 combines with J gene TRBJ1-5; D possibly corresponds to TRBD1 (5 bases). The CDR3 is 15 residues long. Per germline, CDR1 SGHRS and CDR2 YFSETQ. V lost 0 bases, J lost 7 bases, and 14 bases lay in between.